This TCR beta chain came from a study of shared clonotypes between healthy human individuals. Turning to the study itself: The study used three CD4 naive, three CD4 memory, two CD8 naive and one CD8 memory plate per donor.

The table came from immunoSEQ multiplex PCR; TCRdb's copy has only in-frame clones and leaves some out. The sample holds approximately 980,000 clones, approximately 80% seen once. Points from the study as a whole: Some clonotypes were shared by all four sorted-subset donors, while others were not shared. The non-shared ones had lower generation probabilities than the shared ones.

This clone was observed a few times. Its antigen is not identified. There are 14 residues in the CDR3. The germline V and J ends were trimmed by 2 bases and 10 bases, with 17 bases remaining between them. Germline CDR1 MGHRA, CDR2 YSYEKL. The sequenced material came from memory CD4+ T cells sorted from blood. Subset of the sample: CD45RA-negative fraction. This chain links TRBV4-1 with TRBJ1-1; no clear D. This receptor was obtained from a man younger than 30 in good health. Here the CDR3 DNA reads TGCGCCAGCAGCCAAACGAGGGAGAGAGCGGCAGCTTTCTTT. Amino acids: CASSQTRERAAAFF.